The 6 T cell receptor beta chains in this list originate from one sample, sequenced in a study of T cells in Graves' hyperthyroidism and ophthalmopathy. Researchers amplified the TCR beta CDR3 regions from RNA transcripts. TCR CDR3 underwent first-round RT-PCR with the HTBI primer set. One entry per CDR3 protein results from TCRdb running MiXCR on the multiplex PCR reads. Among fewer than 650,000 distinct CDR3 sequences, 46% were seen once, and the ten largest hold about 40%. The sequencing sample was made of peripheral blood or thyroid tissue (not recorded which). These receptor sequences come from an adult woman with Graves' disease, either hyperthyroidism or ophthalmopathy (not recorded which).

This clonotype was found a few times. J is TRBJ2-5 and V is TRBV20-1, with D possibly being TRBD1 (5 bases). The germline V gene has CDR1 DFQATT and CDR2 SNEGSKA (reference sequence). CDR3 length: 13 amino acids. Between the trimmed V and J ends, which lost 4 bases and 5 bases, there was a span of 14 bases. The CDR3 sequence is CSAKRTSQETQYF. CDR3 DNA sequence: TGCAGTGCTAAACGGACAAGCCAGGAGACCCAGTACTTC.

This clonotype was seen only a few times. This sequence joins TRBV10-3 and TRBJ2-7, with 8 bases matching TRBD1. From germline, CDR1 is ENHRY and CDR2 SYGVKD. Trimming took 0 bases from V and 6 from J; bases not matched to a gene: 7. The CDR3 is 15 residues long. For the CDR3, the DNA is TGTGCCATCAGTGAGTCGGGGACAGGTAATCCCGAGCAGTACTTC. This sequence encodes CAISESGTGNPEQYF.

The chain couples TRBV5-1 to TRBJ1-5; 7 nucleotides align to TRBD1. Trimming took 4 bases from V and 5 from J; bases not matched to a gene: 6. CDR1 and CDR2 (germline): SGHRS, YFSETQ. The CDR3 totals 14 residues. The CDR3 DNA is TGCGCCAGCAGCGCAAGACAGGGAGATCAGCCCCAGCATTTT. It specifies CASSARQGDQPQHF.

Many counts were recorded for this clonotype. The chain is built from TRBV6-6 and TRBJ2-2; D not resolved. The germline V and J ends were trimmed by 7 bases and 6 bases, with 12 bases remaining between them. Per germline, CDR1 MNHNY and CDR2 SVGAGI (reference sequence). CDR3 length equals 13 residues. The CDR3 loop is CASTSFLPGELFF. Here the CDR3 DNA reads TGTGCCAGCACCAGCTTCCTCCCCGGGGAGCTGTTTTTT.

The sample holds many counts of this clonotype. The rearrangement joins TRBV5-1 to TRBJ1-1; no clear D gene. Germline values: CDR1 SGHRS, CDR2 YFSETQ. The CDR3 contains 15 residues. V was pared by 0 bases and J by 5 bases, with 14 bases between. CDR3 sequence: CASSLALGSRTEAFF. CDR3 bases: TGCGCCAGCAGCTTGGCTTTGGGTTCGAGGACTGAAGCTTTCTTT.

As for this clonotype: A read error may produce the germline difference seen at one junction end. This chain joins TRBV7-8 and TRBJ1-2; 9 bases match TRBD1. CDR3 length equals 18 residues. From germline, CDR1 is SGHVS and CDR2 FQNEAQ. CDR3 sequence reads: CATSSDRDRVSLNDGYTF. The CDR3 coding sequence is TGTGCCACCAGCAGCGACCGGGACAGGGTTTCTTTGAATGATGGCTACACCTTC.